The TCR beta chain described here comes from a study of blood T cell repertoires in COVID-19. This clone appeared once. The CDR3 is 12 amino acids. V lost 6 bases to trimming and J lost 4 bases, with 10 bases between them. Per the germline V gene, CDR1 is SQVTM and CDR2 is ANQGSEA. Under the authors' procedure: Nucleated cell number was recorded as an estimate derived from reference gene primer amplification. Assay: immunoSEQ multiplex PCR; the TCRdb copy retains only in-frame clones and omits some. Clonal size and the V and J genes are those of that table, whereas D and trimming came from the DNA. The sample contains about 83,000 clones, about 88% of which appear only once.

The chain has TRBV29-1 and TRBJ1-3; tentatively, D is TRBD1 (5 bases). The sequencing input was peripheral blood. The clonotype was recovered from a human donor in a cohort sampled during active COVID-19. The CDR3 is CSVDSEGNTIYF. The CDR3 DNA reads as TGCAGCGTCGACAGCGAAGGAAACACCATATATTTT.